This TCR beta chain is drawn from a study of T cell responses to AZD1222 COVID-19 vaccine (dated by TCRdb to the early 2020s). Looking at the study overall: AZD1222 recipients with second doses at about 4 weeks or about 12 weeks were pooled, because spike-specific TCR depth and breadth did not differ between schedules. Enrollment into the trials was organized by age into subgroups of 18-55, 56-69 and 70-plus years, and those subgroups contained around 150, 28 and 57 TCR-sequenced participants, respectively. A total of 230 or so trial participants underwent TCR sequencing, of whom 207 received two doses of AZD1222 and roughly 25 received two doses of the MenACWY control vaccine.

The CDR3 regions of human TCRbeta chains were subjected to immunosequencing. Per the original workflow: Repertoire TCRs were matched against a reference library of SARS-CoV-2-specific TCRs generated with the MIRA antigen-specificity platform. Breadth was defined as the fraction of unique TCRs that were SARS-CoV-2-associated. Depth was defined as the fraction of total T cells that were SARS-CoV-2-associated. Each spike-specific TCR was assigned to its reactive spike region and to a CD4 or CD8 class using the MIRA data. Log10-transformed breadth and depth values were compared by one-way ANOVA with Sidak's multiple comparisons tests. The source is immuneACCESS, and TCRdb retained only in-frame sequences with V and J called. Part of the clones is not carried over; for the studies checked, unresolved V genes explain less than half of this, and the remainder is unexplained. Clone size and the V and J calls come from that table; the DNA yielded D and trimming. The sample table records about 96,000 clones; around 90% of these occur just once. The ten biggest clones cover approximately 30% of the sample.

Remarks on this clone: What antigen it recognizes has not been identified. Base-call qualities are not available, and no considerably larger clone is one nucleotide away.

The CDR3 numbers 13 residues from cysteine through phenylalanine. The only DNA kept is the CDR3, 39 bases in frame from the first base. CDR1 and CDR2 (DFQATT, SNEGSKA) derive from the germline V gene (reference sequence). V is pared back by 3 bases and J by 5 bases, with 13 bases lying between the germline termini. This specimen's time point label, interpreted: baseline before first vaccination. Vaccinee samples were obtained from the UK trials COV001 and COV002, which included a single-blind randomized controlled phase 2/3 trial of AZD1222 (ChAdOx1 nCoV-19) in healthy adults. For TCRbeta chain sequencing, PBMC samples from trial participants were taken at day 0 and at day 28 after the second dose. Findings and caveats that apply to the study as a whole: The whole spike protein was spanned by vaccine-associated CD4 TCRs, and dominant responses were seen in regions 160-218 and 743-854. In the small 56-69-year group, the increase in depth fell short of significance, most likely because of low power. Most participants were white British and females outnumbered males, and the authors suggested that clonal diversity may have been underestimated. Only six or seven AZD1222 recipients were SARS-CoV-2 seropositive at baseline, limiting conclusions about previously exposed vaccinees. Epitopes outside the regions mutated in the B.1.351 and B.1.1.7 variants were reportedly recognized by nearly half of the unique spike-specific TCRs. A significant rise in spike-specific TCR breadth and depth was observed after two AZD1222 doses relative to day 0 and relative to MenACWY recipients. Because no samples from the day 14 peak response were available, repertoires could be characterized only after the peak T cell response.

This sequence was found in an adult in good health. This sample comprised peripheral blood, obtained on day 0 of AZD1222 vaccination. The chain is encoded by TRBV20-1 joined to TRBJ2-5; the D gene is not confidently resolved. The CDR3 reads as follows: CSASGTREETQYF. The nucleotide sequence reads TGCAGTGCTAGTGGTACGAGAGAGGAGACCCAGTACTTC.